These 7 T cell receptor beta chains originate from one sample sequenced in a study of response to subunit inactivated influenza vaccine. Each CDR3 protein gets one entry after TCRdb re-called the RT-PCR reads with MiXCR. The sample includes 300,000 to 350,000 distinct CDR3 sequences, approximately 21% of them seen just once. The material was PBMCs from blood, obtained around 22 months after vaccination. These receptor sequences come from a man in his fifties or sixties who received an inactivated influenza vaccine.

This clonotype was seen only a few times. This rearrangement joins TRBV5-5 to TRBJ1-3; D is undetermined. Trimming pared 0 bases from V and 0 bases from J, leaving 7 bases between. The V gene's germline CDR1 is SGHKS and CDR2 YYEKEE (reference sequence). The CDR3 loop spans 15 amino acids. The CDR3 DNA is TGTGCCAGCAGCTTGGACAGTTACTCTGGAAACACCATATATTTT. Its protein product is CASSLDSYSGNTIYF.

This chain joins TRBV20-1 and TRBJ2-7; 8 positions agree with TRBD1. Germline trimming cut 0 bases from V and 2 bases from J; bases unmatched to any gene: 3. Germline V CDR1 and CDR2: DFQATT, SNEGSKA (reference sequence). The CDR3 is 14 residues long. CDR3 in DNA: TGCAGTGCTAGAGAAAGGGACAGGACCTACGAGCAGTACTTC. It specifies CSARERDRTYEQYF.

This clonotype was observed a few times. DNA of the CDR3: TGTGCCAGCAGCTTCAGCAGGGTGGTGAACACTGAAGCTTTCTTT. It translates to CASSFSRVVNTEAFF. The gene calls are TRBV7-2 and TRBJ1-1; D is possibly TRBD1 (5 bases). Per germline, CDR1 SGHTA and CDR2 FQGNSA. This CDR3 is 15 amino acids long. The V end was cut by 3 bases, the J end by 0 bases, with 11 bases between.

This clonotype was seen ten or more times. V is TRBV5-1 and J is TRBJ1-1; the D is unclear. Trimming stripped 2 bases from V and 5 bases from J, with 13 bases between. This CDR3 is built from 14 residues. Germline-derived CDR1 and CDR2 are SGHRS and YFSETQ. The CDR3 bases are TGCGCCAGCAGCTTAGCCCCCTGGGTTACTGAAGCTTTCTTT. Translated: CASSLAPWVTEAFF.

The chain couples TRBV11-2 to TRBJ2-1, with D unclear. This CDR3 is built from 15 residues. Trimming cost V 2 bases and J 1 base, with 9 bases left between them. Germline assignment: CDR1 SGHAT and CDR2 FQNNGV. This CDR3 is CASSLTPGSYNEQFF. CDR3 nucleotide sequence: TGTGCCAGCAGCTTAACCCCTGGATCCTACAATGAGCAGTTCTTC.

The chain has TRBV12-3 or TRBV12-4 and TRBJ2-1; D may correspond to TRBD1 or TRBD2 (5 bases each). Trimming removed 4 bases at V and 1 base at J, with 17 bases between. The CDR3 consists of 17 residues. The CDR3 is CASSWSGGAWSYNEQFF. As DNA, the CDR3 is TGTGCCAGCAGTTGGTCTGGGGGTGCATGGTCCTACAATGAGCAGTTCTTC.

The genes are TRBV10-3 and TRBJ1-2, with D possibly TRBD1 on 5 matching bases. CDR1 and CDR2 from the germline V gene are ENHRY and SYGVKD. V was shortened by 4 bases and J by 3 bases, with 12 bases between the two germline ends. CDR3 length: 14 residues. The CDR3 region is CAISGRQGYYGYTF. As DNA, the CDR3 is TGTGCCATCAGTGGGAGGCAGGGATACTATGGCTACACCTTC.